This paragraph covers one T cell receptor beta chain sequence. This clonotype was counted ten times or more. Its antigen has not been determined. Base qualities are not provided; no much larger clone lies one nucleotide away. Libraries were constructed by RT-PCR. The instrument was an Illumina HiSeq 2500. The raw public reads went through TCRdb reprocessing: fastp at Q25, MiXCR clone calling, in-frame beta chains kept. For every CDR3 protein sequence, its rows merge into one entry that carries the most common genes and DNA. This sample is represented by 710,000 or so distinct CDR3 sequences; about a sixth of them were singletons. The ten top clones hold approximately 10% of the sample. The CDR3 runs 13 amino acids, cysteine and phenylalanine included. The DNA shown is the 39-base CDR3, in frame from base 1. V is cut by 3 bases and J by 5 bases, and the space between the germline ends is 8 bases. Per the germline V gene, SGHAT is the CDR1 and FQNNGV is the CDR2.

This sample was included in a study of response to subunit inactivated influenza vaccine listed by TCRdb under 2018. Background on the whole study: To follow how T cells responded to a trivalent subunit inactivated influenza vaccine, the researchers relied on deep quantitative profiling of the T cell receptor repertoire.

What the work shows at the level of the full study, not this receptor alone: According to the authors, only a limited number of new T cells may be recruited by each seasonal influenza vaccination.

The input for sequencing was PBMCs from blood, taken roughly 13 days after vaccination. The sequence was obtained from a man between 45 and 60 years old who received an inactivated influenza vaccine. Donor details come from another sample of the same person, matched by shared clones. Recombination connected TRBV11-2 to TRBJ2-1; no D gene call is confident. The CDR3 has the sequence CASSLSRNNEQFF. The sequence in DNA is TGTGCCAGCAGCTTGAGTAGGAACAATGAGCAGTTCTTC.